Shown below are 30 T cell receptor beta chains from a single sample sequenced in a study of T cell repertoires in cytomegalovirus infection. TCRdb re-called the reads through MiXCR, storing one row per CDR3 protein. The sample shows about half a million distinct CDR3 sequences, around a third of them seen only once. These TCRs' antigens remain unknown. The sample consisted of cultured PBMCs, taken from culture after CMV antigen stimulation. These receptors were collected from a human donor in good health (CMV status not recorded). Some clones in this sample may be carry-over from other donors' samples.

This clonotype was counted a few times. This chain links TRBV20-1 with TRBJ2-1; D gene unclear. The length of the CDR3 is 10 residues. The germline CDR1 and CDR2 sequences are DFQATT and SNEGSKA (reference sequence). The germline V and J ends were trimmed by 1 base and 10 bases, with 5 bases remaining between them. CDR3 protein: CSARGAEQFF. The CDR3 DNA follows: TGCAGTGCTAGAGGGGCAGAGCAGTTCTTC.

The chain recombines TRBV5-4 with TRBJ2-7, with 8 nucleotides matching TRBD1. V trimming: 1 base; J trimming: 3 bases; junction bases outside the gene matches: 12. From germline, CDR1 is SGHNT and CDR2 YYREEE (reference sequence). This CDR3 has 17 amino acids. The CDR3 sequence: CASSLRNDRGTLYEQYV. As DNA, the CDR3 is TGTGCCAGCAGCTTGAGGAACGACAGGGGAACTCTCTACGAGCAGTACGTC.

This clonotype appeared a few times. V usage is TRBV28 and J usage is TRBJ2-7; D not resolved. Looked up from germline, CDR1 is MDHEN and CDR2 is SYDVKM. CDR3 length: 15 residues. Trimming cost V 4 bases and J 3 bases, with 16 bases left between them. The CDR3 loop reads CASSYAGQYYYEQYF. CDR3 nucleotides: TGTGCCAGCAGTTATGCCGGCCAGTACTACTACGAGCAGTACTTC. Looking up the rest from reference TRBV28 and TRBJ2-7 gives the full variable domain: DVKVTQSSRYLVKRTGEKVFLECVQDMDHENMFWYRQDPGLGLRLIYFSYDVKMKEKGDIPEGYSVSREKKERFSLILESASTNQTSMYLCASSYAGQYYYEQYFGPGTRLTVT.

This rearrangement joins TRBV6-6 to TRBJ1-1, with D perhaps matching TRBD1 (5 bases). CDR1 MNHNY and CDR2 SVGAGI come from the germline V gene (reference sequence). The CDR3 runs to 13 residues. V was pared by 10 bases and J by 1 base, with 13 bases between. The CDR3 DNA follows: TGTGCCATCACGACAGACCCGAACACTGAAGCTTTCTTT. This encodes CAITTDPNTEAFF.

V is TRBV6-5 and J is TRBJ2-7; TRBD2 aligns across 7 bases. V was pared by 0 bases and J by 2 bases, with 10 bases of the junction left unmatched. Germline CDR1 MNHEY, CDR2 SVGAGI. This CDR3 is 17 amino acids long. The CDR3 region is CASSYSLSGASPYEQYF. CDR3 bases: TGTGCCAGCAGTTACTCCCTAAGCGGGGCTAGCCCCTACGAGCAGTACTTC.

This clonotype was observed at least ten times. The chain carries TRBV7-6 and TRBJ1-3; D is uncertain. CDR3 length equals 15 residues. Per the germline V gene, CDR1 is SGHVS and CDR2 is FNYEAQ. V lost 0 bases and J 2 bases, leaving 8 bases between the germline ends. CDR3 amino acids: CASSLARSPGNTIYF. The CDR3 DNA reads as TGTGCCAGCAGCTTAGCGAGGTCCCCTGGAAACACCATATATTTT.

The chain is built from TRBV28 and TRBJ2-7, with D possibly called TRBD1 or TRBD2 (5 bases each). There are 16 residues in the CDR3. Germline CDR1 MDHEN, CDR2 SYDVKM. Trimming took off 1 base at V and 7 bases at J, with 20 bases between the two ends. CDR3: CASSLSSGPTSGEQYV. The DNA of the CDR3 is TGTGCCAGCAGTTTATCTTCGGGACCCACGTCGGGAGAGCAGTACGTC.

The chain has TRBV28 and TRBJ2-1, with D perhaps TRBD2 (6 bases). The CDR3 has 17 amino acids. Deletions cut 7 bases from V and 6 bases from J, with 25 bases between. Per germline, CDR1 MDHEN and CDR2 SYDVKM. CDR3 residues: CASNPFQGGASGNEQFF. CDR3 nucleotide sequence: TGTGCCAGCAACCCCTTTCAGGGAGGCGCATCCGGCAATGAGCAGTTCTTC.

There are many counts of this clonotype. The chain recombines TRBV7-2 with TRBJ2-3, with 10 bases matching TRBD1. V lost 6 bases and J lost 5; bases outside the gene matches: 14. Germline CDR1 reads SGHTA; CDR2 reads FQGNSA. This CDR3 is built from 17 residues. CDR3 nucleotides: TGTGCCAGCAGGAGCACCGGGACAGGGGCGTTCGGAGATACGCAGTATTTT. This gives the protein CASRSTGTGAFGDTQYF. The whole variable domain, remainder taken from reference TRBV7-2 and TRBJ2-3, is GAGVSQSPSNKVTEKGKDVELRCDPISGHTALYWYRQSLGQGLEFLIYFQGNSAPDKSGLPSDRFSAERTGGSVSTLTIQRTQQEDSAVYLCASRSTGTGAFGDTQYFGPGTRLTVL.

This clonotype occurred once. The V and J genes are TRBV12-3 or TRBV12-4 and TRBJ1-4; D possibly corresponds to TRBD1 (6 bases). The CDR3 totals 15 residues. Trimming left V 5 bases short and J 8 bases short, with 18 bases between. In DNA, the CDR3 is TGTGCCAGCAGTCCCCCGGGGGGGGGCGGGGAAAAACTGTTTTTT. It specifies CASSPPGGGGEKLFF.

V usage is TRBV12-3 or TRBV12-4 and J usage is TRBJ1-1; unclear D gene. This CDR3 contains 13 residues. Trimming pared 3 bases from V and 9 bases from J, leaving 14 bases between. The CDR3 coding sequence is TGTGCCAGCAGTTTGACTATGACACGGAAAGCTTTCTTT. As protein: CASSLTMTRKAFF.

The CDR3 loop is CASSYSTRARAKNIQYF. Written as DNA, the CDR3 is TGTGCCAGCAGTTACTCGACGAGGGCTCGGGCCAAAAACATTCAGTACTTC. The V gene is TRBV6-6, the J gene TRBJ2-4, with D perhaps matching TRBD2 (5 bases). The CDR3 loop spans 17 amino acids. V lost 0 bases to trimming and J lost 1 base, with 13 bases between them. CDR1 and CDR2 (germline): MNHNY, SVGAGI (reference sequence).

The table lists this clonotype with a few counts. The chain joins TRBV20-1 to TRBJ2-7; D not certain. Trimming took off 1 base at V and 6 bases at J, with 10 bases between the two ends. Germline V gene lookup returns CDR1 DFQATT and CDR2 SNEGSKA (reference sequence). The CDR3 has 12 amino acids. In nucleotides, the CDR3 is TGCAGTGCTAGAGGGAGAAGTGGCGAGCAGTACGTC. Translated, it gives CSARGRSGEQYV.

The chain links TRBV19 to TRBJ2-1; perhaps TRBD2 as D (5 bases). CDR3 length: 15 residues. The V end lost 3 bases, the J end lost 9 bases, and 18 bases lay between the germline ends. Germline CDR1 LNHDA, CDR2 SQIVND (reference sequence). Written as DNA, the CDR3 is TGTGCCAGTAGTATCTCTTTTTTGCCGGCGGGTGAGCAGTTCTTC. This codes for CASSISFLPAGEQFF.

The table lists this clonotype with a few counts. V is TRBV4-1 and J is TRBJ2-7, with D perhaps given as TRBD1 or TRBD2 (5 bases each). V lost 3 bases, J lost 2 bases, and 11 bases lay in between. The germline V gene has CDR1 MGHRA and CDR2 YSYEKL. This CDR3 contains 14 residues. The CDR3 region has the DNA TGCGCCAGCAGCCACCCGGGACGAGCCTACGAGCAGTACGTC. The encoded protein is CASSHPGRAYEQYV.

The V and J genes are TRBV4-3 and TRBJ2-6; TRBD1 matches 9 bases. The CDR3 runs 20 residues. Germline V gives CDR1 LGHNA, CDR2 YSLEER. The V segment lost 3 bases and the J segment 0 bases; nucleotides outside the gene matches: 12. CDR3 coding DNA: TGCGCCAGCAGCCATCCCCCAGGACAGGGGAGGGGCTCTGGGGCCAACGTCCTGACTTTC. Its translation: CASSHPPGQGRGSGANVLTF.

This clonotype was detected only a few times. This chain links TRBV7-3 with TRBJ2-5, with TRBD2 matching over 7 bases. V shed 4 bases and J 5 bases; nucleotides not matched to a gene: 13. The CDR3 extends over 16 amino acids. From germline, CDR1 is SGHTA and CDR2 FQGTGA. The CDR3: CASSWGRPQAGETQYF. CDR3 nucleotides: TGTGCCAGCAGCTGGGGCCGGCCCCAAGCGGGGGAGACCCAGTACTTC.

The V gene is TRBV11-2, the J gene TRBJ2-7; perhaps TRBD2 as D (7 bases). The CDR3 totals 13 residues. Germline values: CDR1 SGHAT, CDR2 FQNNGV. The V and J ends lost 6 bases and 5 bases respectively, with 14 bases between them. The DNA for the CDR3 is TGTGCCAGCAGGTCCCGCGGGGGCCACGAGCAGTACGTC. The encoded protein is CASRSRGGHEQYV.

In this sample, this clonotype turned up a few times. J is TRBJ1-5 and V is TRBV12-3 or TRBV12-4; no clear D. V was shortened by 8 bases and J by 5 bases, with 16 bases between the two germline ends. The CDR3 consists of 14 residues. The CDR3 loop is CASAATAWYQPQHF. As DNA, the CDR3 is TGTGCCAGCGCAGCCACAGCCTGGTATCAGCCCCAGCATTTT.

The chain carries TRBV6-6 and TRBJ2-1, with 10 bases matching TRBD1. There are 15 residues in the CDR3. Germline V lookup: CDR1 MNHNY, CDR2 SVGAGI (reference sequence). V dropped 2 bases and J dropped 5; count of bases not matched to a gene: 3. CDR3 nucleotide sequence: TGTGCCAGCAGTTACGGACAGGGGGTGAACAATGAGCAGTTCTTC. Amino acid sequence: CASSYGQGVNNEQFF.

At least ten counts were recorded for this clonotype. The rearrangement joins TRBV7-2 to TRBJ2-6; perhaps TRBD2 as D (6 bases). The ends were cut back, 8 bases at V and 2 bases at J, with 7 bases in the middle. The CDR3 sequence is 13 residues long. Germline CDR1 and CDR2: SGHTA and FQGNSA. The CDR3 protein is CTSGGTGANVLTF. The DNA of the CDR3 is TGTACCAGCGGGGGGACTGGGGCCAACGTCCTGACTTTC.

This sequence joins TRBV30 and TRBJ1-1; no clear D. This CDR3 has 14 amino acids. Germline V CDR1 and CDR2: GTSNPN, SVGIG (reference sequence). The V end lost 2 bases, the J end lost 3 bases, and 13 bases lay between the germline ends. The CDR3 nucleotides read TGTGCCTGGAGTACGGGAAGCGGGTACACTGAAGCTTTCTTT. This translates into CAWSTGSGYTEAFF.

The chain carries TRBV6-5 and TRBJ2-7; D may be TRBD2 (5 bases). V was cut by 6 bases and J by 3 bases, with 18 bases left in between. The CDR3 is 15 residues long. Germline loops: CDR1 MNHEY, CDR2 SVGAGI. The CDR3 is CASRNGVQAYYEQYF. The CDR3 DNA is TGTGCCAGCAGAAACGGGGTACAAGCGTACTACGAGCAGTACTTC.

In its sample, this clonotype was seen a few times. V is TRBV11-2 and J is TRBJ1-2; D is undetermined. CDR1 SGHAT and CDR2 FQNNGV come from the germline V gene. The CDR3 is 13 amino acids. Trimming stripped 5 bases from V and 6 bases from J, with 13 bases between. The CDR3 DNA reads TGTGCCAGCAGCAGGACGTCGGAAAATGGCTACACCTTC. Translated: CASSRTSENGYTF.

The V and J genes are TRBV7-6 and TRBJ2-7; D not resolved. The CDR3 contains 14 residues. The germline V and J ends were trimmed by 5 bases and 5 bases, with 16 bases remaining between them. The germline gives CDR1 SGHVS, CDR2 FNYEAQ. The CDR3 DNA reads as TGTGCCAGCAGCCCAACATGGGGTGGGGACGAGCAGTACTTC. Translated, it gives CASSPTWGGDEQYF.

J is TRBJ2-3 and V is TRBV6-2 or TRBV6-3, with D hard to call. V was shortened by 4 bases and J by 2 bases, with 10 bases between the two germline ends. This CDR3 spans 14 amino acids. Germline V lookup: CDR1 MNHEY, CDR2 SVGEGT. CDR3 sequence reads: CASSSVDPTDTQYF. CDR3 DNA sequence: TGTGCCAGCAGTTCCGTTGACCCCACAGATACGCAGTATTTT.

CDR3 sequence: CASSAQGTRQTQYF. The CDR3 DNA reads as TGTGCCAGCAGCGCACAGGGGACGAGGCAGACCCAGTACTTC. The rearrangement uses TRBV7-2 and TRBJ2-5, with 7 bases fitting TRBD1. This CDR3 has 14 residues. Per germline, CDR1 SGHTA and CDR2 FQGNSA. The ends lost 5 bases at V and 6 bases at J; junction bases unmatched: 9.

This sequence joins TRBV19 and TRBJ2-3; D is uncertain. Trimming took off 1 base at V and 0 bases at J, with 11 bases between the two ends. CDR1 is LNHDA, CDR2 SQIVND, per germline (reference sequence). The CDR3 totals 16 residues. As DNA, the CDR3 is TGTGCCAGTAGTATAGGGCCGTCGTTTAGCACAGATACGCAGTATTTT. This codes for CASSIGPSFSTDTQYF.

The rearrangement links TRBV4-1 to TRBJ2-7; 9 nucleotides line up with TRBD1. Germline V lookup: CDR1 MGHRA, CDR2 YSYEKL. V lost 3 bases and J lost 2; bases outside the gene matches: 8. The CDR3 sequence is 16 residues long. This CDR3 is CASSQAKTGGTYEQYF. CDR3 nucleotides: TGCGCCAGCAGCCAGGCAAAGACAGGGGGAACCTACGAGCAGTACTTC.

This clonotype was seen only a few times. This sequence joins TRBV6-2 or TRBV6-3 and TRBJ2-5; D not certain. Trimming removed 10 bases at V and 1 base at J, with 7 bases between. Germline-derived CDR1 and CDR2 are MNHEY and SVGEGT. The CDR3 extends over 11 amino acids. The CDR3 region has the DNA TGTGCCACCGGCATCCAAGAGACCCAGTACTTC. Translated: CATGIQETQYF.